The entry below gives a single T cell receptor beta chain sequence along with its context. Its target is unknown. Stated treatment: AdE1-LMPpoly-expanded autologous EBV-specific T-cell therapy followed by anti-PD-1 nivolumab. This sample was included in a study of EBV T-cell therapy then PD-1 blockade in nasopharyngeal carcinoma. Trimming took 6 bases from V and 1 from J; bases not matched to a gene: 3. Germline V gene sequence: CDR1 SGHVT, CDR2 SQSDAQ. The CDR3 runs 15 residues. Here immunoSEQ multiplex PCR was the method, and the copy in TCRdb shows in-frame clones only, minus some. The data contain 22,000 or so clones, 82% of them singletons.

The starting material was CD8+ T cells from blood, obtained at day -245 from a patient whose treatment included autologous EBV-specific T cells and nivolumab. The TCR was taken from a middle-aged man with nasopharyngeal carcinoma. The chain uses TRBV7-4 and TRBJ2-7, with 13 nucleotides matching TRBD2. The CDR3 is CASSGLAGDSYEQYF. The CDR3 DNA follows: TGTGCCAGCAGTGGACTAGCGGGGGATTCCTACGAGCAGTACTTC.